This T cell receptor beta chain came from a study of CD8+CD57+ T cells in acquired aplastic anemia. The wider study: The study obtained an average of around 3.4 ug of DNA from sorted CD4+ and CD8+ cells. In CD4+ cells, healthy donors produced an average of about 10.8 million reads. Study results and caveats: Patients and controls turned out to have around 29 CD8+ CDR3 sequences in common. Significance was not reached for CD8+ Simpson's diversity between patients and controls.

Genomic DNA acted as the template from which TCR beta VDJ combination and CDR3 sequence profiling were carried out. TCRdb reprocessed the reads with MiXCR, giving one entry per CDR3 protein. The sample carries about 160,000 distinct CDR3 sequences, around 45% recorded once. There are 14 residues in the CDR3. Germline V gene sequence: CDR1 DFQATT, CDR2 SNEGSKA (reference sequence). This clonotype turned up a few times. Its antigen is as yet unknown. The chain recombines TRBV20-1 with TRBJ1-5; D gene ambiguous. The sequencing sample was made of sorted CD4+, CD8+, or CD8+CD57+ T cells (not recorded which) from PBMCs. The receptor comes from a human donor in good health. CDR3 amino acids: CRVGRTDSNQPQHF. CDR3 DNA sequence: TGCAGGGTGGGCAGGACGGATAGCAATCAGCCCCAGCATTTT.